This T cell receptor beta chain stems from a study of cytomegalovirus exposure and HLA in healthy donors. Broader study findings: Later on, a genetic analysis was performed. It linked a missense variant in DCLRE1C with V- and J-gene trimming of TCR beta.

Looked up from germline, CDR1 is SGHNT and CDR2 is YENEEA. The CDR3 loop spans 13 amino acids. V shed 5 bases, J shed 7 bases, and the junction held 6 bases outside the gene matches. The PCR used 60 Vbeta and 13 Jbeta primers. Sequencing was performed with immunoSEQ multiplex PCR; in TCRdb, only in-frame clones are kept and a portion is missing. The table includes more than 100,000 clones, less than 90% detected once. Worth noting for this clone: Its antigen is undetermined.

The chain is built from TRBV11-3 and TRBJ2-7; 9 bases map to TRBD1. The source is a middle-aged man in good health and CMV-seronegative. Sequences were obtained from PBMCs. The CDR3 region has the DNA TGTGCCAGCAGCACCGGGACAGGGCTGGAGCAGTACTTC. The encoded protein is CASSTGTGLEQYF.